This TCR beta chain was recorded in a study of cytomegalovirus exposure and HLA in healthy donors. Sequencing used immunoSEQ multiplex PCR; TCRdb keeps in-frame clones, though not all of them. The sample carries some 330,000 clones, about nine tenths recorded once. In germline, CDR1 is WSHSY, CDR2 SAAADI. The CDR3 covers 16 residues. The sample was PBMCs. The clonotype was recovered from a woman aged 18-29 years in good health and CMV-seronegative. The chain couples TRBV10-2 to TRBJ2-5; 10 bases match TRBD2. The J call may be mistaken, given a closer DNA end match to TRBJ2-7. The CDR3 nucleotides are TGCGCCAGCAGGACCCCCGGAGCGGGAGGGTTCTACGAGCAGTACTTC. This gives the protein CASRTPGAGGFYEQYF.